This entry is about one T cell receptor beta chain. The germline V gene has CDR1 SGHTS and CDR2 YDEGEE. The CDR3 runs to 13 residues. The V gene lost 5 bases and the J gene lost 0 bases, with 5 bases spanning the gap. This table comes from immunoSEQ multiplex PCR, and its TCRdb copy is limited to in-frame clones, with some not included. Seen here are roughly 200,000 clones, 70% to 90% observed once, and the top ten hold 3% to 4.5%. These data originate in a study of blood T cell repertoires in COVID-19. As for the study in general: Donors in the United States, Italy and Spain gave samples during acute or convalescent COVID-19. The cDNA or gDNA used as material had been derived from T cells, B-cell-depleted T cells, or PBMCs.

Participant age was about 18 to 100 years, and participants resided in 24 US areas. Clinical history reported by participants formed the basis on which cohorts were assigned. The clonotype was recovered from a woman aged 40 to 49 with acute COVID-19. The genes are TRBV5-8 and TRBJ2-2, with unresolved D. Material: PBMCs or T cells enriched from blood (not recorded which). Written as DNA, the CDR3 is TGTGCCAGCAGTCCCTCGAACACCGGGGAGCTGTTTTTT. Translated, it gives CASSPSNTGELFF.